The clone carrying this TCR beta chain has only one observation. Here immunoSEQ multiplex PCR was the method, and the copy in TCRdb shows in-frame clones only, minus some. The sample yields 190,000 or so clones, over 80% seen once. This entry is derived from a study of control samples from healthy donors and cancer patients. Germline V CDR1 and CDR2: LGHNT, FRNRAP. Trimming removed 1 base from V and 6 bases from J, with 13 bases in between. This CDR3 has 14 amino acids. The chain links TRBV12-5 to TRBJ2-7; tentative D call: TRBD2 (5 bases). The receptor comes from a man younger than 30 in good health. The sequenced material came from blood. The CDR3 DNA follows: TGTGCTAGTGGTTTGGACGAACTAGGGTGCGAGCAGTACTTC. It yields the protein CASGLDELGCEQYF.